Listed here is a single T cell receptor (beta chain). Its antigen is unknown. MiXCR, applied by TCRdb to the reads, yields one record per CDR3 protein. The table includes approximately 500,000 distinct CDR3 sequences, approximately 15% detected once. This entry is derived from a study of T cell repertoires in cytomegalovirus infection. Study at large: It was the public TCR beta signatures that indicated both CMV infection and matching HLA type. Study-wide results and caveats: Cumulative public TCR beta family frequency identified CMV carriers with the relevant HLA.

Germline V gene data show CDR1 as MNHEY and CDR2 as SMNVEV (reference sequence). Trimming took 7 bases from V and 0 from J, leaving 6 bases between them. The CDR3 spans 12 residues. Material: CD8+ T cells from PBMCs. This chain links TRBV27 with TRBJ2-5, with no clear D. The clonotype was recovered from a human donor in good health (CMV status not recorded). Some clones in this sample may be carry-over from other donors' samples. CDR3 bases: TGTGCCAGCAAAGGTAACCAAGAGACCCAGTACTTC. It specifies CASKGNQETQYF.